This note documents a single T cell receptor beta chain sequence. The antigen this receptor binds is unknown. No per-base quality is available; no much larger clone lies one base away. The data belong to a study of T-cell memory formation after mild COVID-19 (dated by TCRdb to the early 2020s). Background for the entire study: TCR sequence clusters from the two donors were found to be largely donor specific. Longitudinal TCRalpha and TCRbeta repertoire sequencing tracked T-cell clones expanding and contracting after mild COVID-19 in two donors. Two young, previously healthy adult volunteers made up the cohort, one male and one female.

V drops 4 bases and J drops 8 bases, leaving 21 bases in between. The CDR3 covers 16 residues, taking in both the cysteine and the phenylalanine. Kept here is only the CDR3 DNA, which spans 48 bases and is read in frame from base 1. CDR1 and CDR2 are drawn from the germline V gene: ENHRY, SYGVKD. The sequencer listed for this sample is Illumina NovaSeq 6000. Using 5'RACE with constant-segment primers, TCRalpha and TCRbeta cDNA libraries were constructed, with sample barcodes and unique molecular identifiers added in the process. Trizol reagent was used to extract RNA from every sample. Library amplification was performed in two PCR steps, and a second sample barcode and Illumina TruSeq adapters were introduced in the second step. Sequencing of libraries was performed on an Illumina NovaSeq with 2 x 150 bp paired-end reads. In the paper's pipeline: Reads were demultiplexed and collapsed into UMI-guided consensus sequences with migec v1.2.7. Using mixcr v2.1.11, UMI consensuses were aligned to TRA and TRB V and J templates and then assembled into clonotypes. A clonotype was counted as expanded or contracted only when both edgeR and NoisET called the clonotype significant, with the noise models trained on biological replicates. For edgeR calls, the thresholds were a false discovery rate-adjusted p below 0.01 and a log2 fold-change of 1. PCA with hierarchical clustering of max-normalized trajectories of the 1000 most abundant clonotypes was used as exploratory dynamics analysis. Separately sequenced CD4+ and CD8+ repertoires were used to assign the CD4 or CD8 phenotype of responding clones. Through fastp at Q25 and MiXCR, TCRdb rebuilt clones from the public reads, retaining in-frame beta chains. Every distinct CDR3 protein forms one entry, paired with its most common genes and DNA. The authors' filters were not applied to this entry. This sample gives some 250,000 distinct CDR3 sequences in total; about 20% of them show up just once. 23% of the sample goes to the ten largest clones.

Study-wide conclusions, independent of this receptor: Contracting CD4+ clones appeared mostly in the CM and EM memory subsets, whereas CD8+ clones were enriched in EMRA. Balanced CD4/CD8 phenotypes were observed for clones contracting from day 15 to 85, whereas a bias towards CD4+ was observed for a second wave of clones expanding from day 15 to 37. Some responding clones were found in pre-infection memory, which suggests that pre-existing cross-reactive memory T cells took part in the SARS-CoV-2 response. The study covered only a couple of mild cases, and larger cohorts including severe cases with pre-infection samples were considered necessary. SARS-CoV-2 specificity of the second-wave clones peaking on day 37 was not confirmed.

PBMCs were isolated by Ficoll-Paque density gradient centrifugation. This sequence uses TRBV10-3 and TRBJ2-1; the D gene is perhaps TRBD1, on 6 matching bases. The sequenced sample was PBMCs or a T cell subset sorted from them (not recorded which). This clonotype was sampled from a man between 18 and 29 years old who had mild COVID-19 (a few samples of this study predate the infection). The sample titles of this study are shuffled in the database, so cell type and time point are left out; the donor was told from shared clones. The CDR3 amino acid sequence is: CAISAIPQGTFDEQFF. The DNA sequence is given as TGTGCCATCAGTGCCATCCCGCAGGGGACATTCGATGAGCAGTTCTTC.